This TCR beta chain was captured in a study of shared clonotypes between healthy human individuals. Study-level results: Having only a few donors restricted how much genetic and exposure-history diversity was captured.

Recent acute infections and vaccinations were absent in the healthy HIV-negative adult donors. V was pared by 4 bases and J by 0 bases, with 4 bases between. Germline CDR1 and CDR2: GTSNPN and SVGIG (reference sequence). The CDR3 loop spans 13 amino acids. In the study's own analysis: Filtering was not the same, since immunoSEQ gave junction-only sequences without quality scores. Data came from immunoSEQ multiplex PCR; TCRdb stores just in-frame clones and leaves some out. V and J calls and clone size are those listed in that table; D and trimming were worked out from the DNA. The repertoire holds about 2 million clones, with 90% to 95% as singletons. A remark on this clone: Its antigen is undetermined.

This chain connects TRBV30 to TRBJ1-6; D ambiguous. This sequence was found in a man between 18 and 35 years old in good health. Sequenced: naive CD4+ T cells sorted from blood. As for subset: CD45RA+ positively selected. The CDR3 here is CAWKPSYNSPLHF. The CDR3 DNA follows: TGTGCCTGGAAGCCCTCCTATAATTCACCCCTCCACTTT.